Listed below are T cell receptor beta chains from one sample, sequenced in a study of cytomegalovirus exposure and HLA in healthy donors. Repertoires were generated with immunoSEQ multiplex PCR, while TCRdb's copy carries only in-frame clones and drops some. In the table there are 95,000 to 150,000 clones, roughly 66% of which are singletons. The sample comprised PBMCs. The receptors derive from a man aged 18 to 30 in good health and CMV-seronegative. Both conserved end residues are part of each CDR3. A D gene is named only where the DNA matches it firmly. Clone size is given for some rows only: seen once, a few or many times, or a class if the clone is expanded.

d_gene: TRBD1
v_gene: TRBV29-1
j_gene: TRBJ2-6
abundance: -
CDR3aa: CSVKGRTGFSGANVLTF
CDR3nt: TGCAGCGTAAAGGGTCGGACAGGGTTCTCTGGGGCCAACGTCCTGACTTTC

d_gene: TRBD2
v_gene: TRBV7-6
j_gene: TRBJ2-2
abundance: -
CDR3aa: CASSLAPSGAGELFF
CDR3nt: TGTGCCAGCAGCTTAGCCCCTAGCGGTGCCGGGGAGCTGTTTTTT

d_gene: -
v_gene: TRBV6-6
j_gene: TRBJ2-5
abundance: -
CDR3aa: CASTGTSGQETQYF
CDR3nt: TGTGCCAGCACCGGAACCTCGGGCCAAGAGACCCAGTACTTC

d_gene: TRBD2
v_gene: TRBV6-6
j_gene: TRBJ2-1
abundance: -
CDR3aa: CASSYSGTRNEQFF
CDR3nt: TGTGCCAGCAGTTACTCCGGGACTAGGAATGAGCAGTTCTTC

d_gene: TRBD1
v_gene: TRBV6-5
j_gene: TRBJ2-7
abundance: -
CDR3aa: CASSYVTGGGYEQYF
CDR3nt: TGTGCCAGCAGTTATGTGACAGGGGGAGGATACGAGCAGTACTTC

d_gene: -
v_gene: TRBV7-9
j_gene: TRBJ2-1
abundance: -
CDR3aa: CASSIRQDGNEQFF
CDR3nt: TGTGCCAGCAGCATCCGACAGGACGGCAATGAGCAGTTCTTC

d_gene: TRBD2
v_gene: TRBV11-3
j_gene: TRBJ2-1
abundance: -
CDR3aa: CASSSGRTSGSEEQFF
CDR3nt: TGTGCCAGCAGCTCAGGTCGGACTAGCGGGAGCGAGGAGCAGTTCTTC

d_gene: TRBD1
v_gene: TRBV4-1
j_gene: TRBJ2-1
abundance: few
CDR3aa: CASSHGDIGLQGVNEQFF
CDR3nt: TGCGCCAGCAGCCATGGGGACATTGGACTGCAGGGGGTGAATGAGCAGTTCTTC

d_gene: -
v_gene: TRBV20-1
j_gene: TRBJ2-3
abundance: -
CDR3aa: CSASWPDTQYF
CDR3nt: TGCAGTGCCTCCTGGCCAGATACGCAGTATTTT

d_gene: -
v_gene: TRBV7-9
j_gene: TRBJ1-2
abundance: -
CDR3aa: CASSLPVDYYGYTF
CDR3nt: TGTGCCAGCAGCTTACCTGTGGACTACTATGGCTACACCTTC

d_gene: -
v_gene: TRBV11-2
j_gene: TRBJ2-7
abundance: -
CDR3aa: CASSFLREPYEQYF
CDR3nt: TGTGCCAGCTCCTTCTTGCGGGAACCCTACGAGCAGTACTTC

d_gene: TRBD2
v_gene: TRBV6-5
j_gene: TRBJ2-3
abundance: -
CDR3aa: CASSYGAGDSDTQYF
CDR3nt: TGTGCCAGCAGTTACGGTGCGGGAGACTCAGATACGCAGTATTTT

d_gene: -
v_gene: TRBV7-2
j_gene: TRBJ2-7
abundance: few
CDR3aa: CASSFGGPGYEQYF
CDR3nt: TGTGCCAGCAGCTTTGGCGGGCCGGGCTACGAGCAGTACTTC

d_gene: TRBD1
v_gene: TRBV5-6
j_gene: TRBJ2-5
abundance: -
CDR3aa: CASSSPTGGTQYF
CDR3nt: TGTGCCAGCAGCTCTCCTACAGGGGGGACCCAGTACTTC

d_gene: TRBD1
v_gene: TRBV11-3
j_gene: TRBJ1-1
abundance: -
CDR3aa: CASSSDRGGPEAFF
CDR3nt: TGTGCCAGCAGCTCTGACAGGGGAGGCCCTGAAGCTTTCTTT

d_gene: TRBD1
v_gene: TRBV9
j_gene: TRBJ2-5
abundance: -
CDR3aa: CASSVLGQGAGETQYF
CDR3nt: TGTGCCAGCAGCGTATTGGGACAGGGGGCCGGGGAGACCCAGTACTTC

d_gene: -
v_gene: TRBV7-2
j_gene: TRBJ1-5
abundance: -
CDR3aa: CASGLGAGEQPQHF
CDR3nt: TGTGCCAGCGGCTTAGGGGCAGGCGAACAGCCCCAGCATTTT

d_gene: TRBD1
v_gene: TRBV15
j_gene: TRBJ1-1
abundance: -
CDR3aa: CATSTTGKSAFF
CDR3nt: TGTGCCACCAGCACGACAGGGAAGTCAGCTTTCTTT

d_gene: -
v_gene: TRBV14
j_gene: TRBJ2-1
abundance: -
CDR3aa: CASSPLRRSNEQFF
CDR3nt: TGTGCCAGCAGCCCGCTGCGTAGGAGCAATGAGCAGTTCTTC

d_gene: TRBD2
v_gene: TRBV7-8
j_gene: TRBJ2-3
abundance: -
CDR3aa: CASSTWTSGGGGTDTQYF
CDR3nt: TGTGCCAGCAGCACGTGGACTAGCGGGGGGGGTGGGACAGATACGCAGTATTTT

d_gene: -
v_gene: TRBV11-3
j_gene: TRBJ2-1
abundance: -
CDR3aa: CASSLADNNEQFF
CDR3nt: TGTGCCAGCAGCTTAGCGGACAACAATGAGCAGTTCTTC

d_gene: TRBD1
v_gene: TRBV10-3
j_gene: TRBJ1-2
abundance: -
CDR3aa: CAITGQEAFGYTF
CDR3nt: TGTGCCATCACCGGACAGGAAGCCTTCGGCTACACCTTC

d_gene: TRBD1
v_gene: TRBV4-2
j_gene: TRBJ1-1
abundance: -
CDR3aa: CASSPLGQPNTEAFF
CDR3nt: TGTGCCAGCAGCCCCCTGGGACAGCCGAACACTGAAGCTTTCTTT

d_gene: TRBD1
v_gene: TRBV5-8
j_gene: TRBJ1-1
abundance: once
CDR3aa: CASSSGQGGANTEAFF
CDR3nt: TGTGCCAGCAGCTCCGGACAGGGGGGGGCGAACACTGAAGCTTTCTTT

d_gene: TRBD1
v_gene: TRBV5-1
j_gene: TRBJ1-3
abundance: few
CDR3aa: CASNAGGSGNTIYF
CDR3nt: TGCGCCAGCAATGCAGGGGGATCCGGAAACACCATATATTTT

d_gene: -
v_gene: TRBV7-2
j_gene: TRBJ2-1
abundance: -
CDR3aa: CASSSQRNRNNEQFF
CDR3nt: TGTGCCAGCAGCTCCCAGCGGAATAGAAACAATGAGCAGTTCTTC

d_gene: -
v_gene: TRBV6-5
j_gene: TRBJ1-1
abundance: -
CDR3aa: CASRRTSMNTEAFF
CDR3nt: TGTGCCAGCAGGCGGACTTCTATGAACACTGAAGCTTTCTTT

d_gene: TRBD2
v_gene: TRBV30
j_gene: TRBJ2-1
abundance: -
CDR3aa: CAWSVGTSSYNEQFF
CDR3nt: TGTGCCTGGAGTGTGGGGACTAGCTCCTACAATGAGCAGTTCTTC

d_gene: TRBD2
v_gene: TRBV7-9
j_gene: TRBJ2-1
abundance: -
CDR3aa: CASSLGALAGVHNEQFF
CDR3nt: TGTGCCAGCAGCTTAGGGGCACTAGCGGGAGTGCACAATGAGCAGTTCTTC

d_gene: -
v_gene: TRBV6-5
j_gene: TRBJ2-1
abundance: -
CDR3aa: CASRTGFHDEQFF
CDR3nt: TGTGCCAGCAGAACCGGGTTCCACGATGAGCAGTTCTTC

d_gene: TRBD1
v_gene: TRBV28
j_gene: TRBJ1-5
abundance: -
CDR3aa: CASTGVVNQPQHF
CDR3nt: TGTGCCAGTACAGGGGTGGTAAATCAGCCCCAGCATTTT

d_gene: TRBD1
v_gene: TRBV5-1
j_gene: TRBJ2-7
abundance: -
CDR3aa: CASSLVGTGIHEQYF
CDR3nt: TGCGCCAGCAGCTTGGTAGGGACAGGGATCCACGAGCAGTACTTC